This T cell receptor beta chain originates from a study of CD8+CD57+ T cells in acquired aplastic anemia. For the study at large: CD4+ and CD8+ cells, once sorted, gave DNA averaging roughly 3 ug.

TCR beta VDJ and CDR3 were profiled, and genomic DNA was the template. TCRdb itself ran the reads through MiXCR, one entry per CDR3 protein. The table includes approximately 150,000 distinct CDR3 sequences, around 47% detected once. The CDR3 runs 14 residues. CDR1 and CDR2 from the germline V gene are LNHDA and SQIVND (reference sequence). This clonotype came up a few times. No antigen is known for it. Mismatch with germline at one junction end may stem from a read error. Study-level points and caveats: It was found that roughly 31 CD8+ CDR3 sequences were shared between patients and controls.

CD8+CD57+ cell expansion, shown by flow cytometry, had occurred in the patients selected for sequencing. The chain joins TRBV19 to TRBJ1-5; TRBD1 aligns across 10 bases. The source is a human donor with aplastic anemia. Sequenced sample: sorted CD4+, CD8+, or CD8+CD57+ T cells (not recorded which) from PBMCs. CDR3 amino acids: CASRGQGSNEPQHF. The CDR3 bases are TGTGCCAGTAGGGGACAGGGGAGCAATGAGCCCCAGCATTTT.